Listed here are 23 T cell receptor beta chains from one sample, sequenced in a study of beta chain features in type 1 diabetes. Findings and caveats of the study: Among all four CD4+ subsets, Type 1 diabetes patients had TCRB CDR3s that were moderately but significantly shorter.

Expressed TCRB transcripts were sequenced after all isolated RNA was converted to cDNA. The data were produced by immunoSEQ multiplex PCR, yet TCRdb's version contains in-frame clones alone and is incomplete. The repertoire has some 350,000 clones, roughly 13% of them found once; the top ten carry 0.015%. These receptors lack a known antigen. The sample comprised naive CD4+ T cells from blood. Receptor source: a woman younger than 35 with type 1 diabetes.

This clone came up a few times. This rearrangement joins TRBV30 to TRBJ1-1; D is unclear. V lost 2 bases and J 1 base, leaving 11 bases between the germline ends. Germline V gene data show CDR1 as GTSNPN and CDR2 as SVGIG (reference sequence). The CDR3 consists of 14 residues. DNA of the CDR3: TGTGCCTGGAGTACGGGGTCAGGGAACACTGAAGCTTTCTTT. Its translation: CAWSTGSGNTEAFF.

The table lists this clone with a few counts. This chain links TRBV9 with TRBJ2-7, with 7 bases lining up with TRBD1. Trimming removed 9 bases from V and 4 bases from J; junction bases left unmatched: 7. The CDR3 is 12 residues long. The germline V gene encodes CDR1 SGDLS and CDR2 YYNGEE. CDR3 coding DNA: TGTGCCATGGGGGACAGAGTATACGAGCAGTACGTC. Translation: CAMGDRVYEQYV.

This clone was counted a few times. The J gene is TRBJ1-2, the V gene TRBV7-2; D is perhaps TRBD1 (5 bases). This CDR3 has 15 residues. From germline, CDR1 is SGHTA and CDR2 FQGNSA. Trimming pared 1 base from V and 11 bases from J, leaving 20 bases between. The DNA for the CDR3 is TGTGCCAGCAGCTTAGTGGGCTCGACAGTCCTGGATTACACCTTC. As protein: CASSLVGSTVLDYTF.

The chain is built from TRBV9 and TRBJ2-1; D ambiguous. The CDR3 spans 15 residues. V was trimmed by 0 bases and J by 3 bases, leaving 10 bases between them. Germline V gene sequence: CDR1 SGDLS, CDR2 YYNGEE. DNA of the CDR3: TGTGCCAGCAGCGTAGGCGGTGAGATCTACAATGAGCAGTTCTTC. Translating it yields CASSVGGEIYNEQFF. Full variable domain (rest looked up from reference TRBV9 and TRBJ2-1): DSGVTQTPKHLITATGQRVTLRCSPRSGDLSVYWYQQSLDQGLQFLIQYYNGEERAKGNILERFSAQQFPDLHSELNLSSLELGDSALYFCASSVGGEIYNEQFFGPGTRLTVL.

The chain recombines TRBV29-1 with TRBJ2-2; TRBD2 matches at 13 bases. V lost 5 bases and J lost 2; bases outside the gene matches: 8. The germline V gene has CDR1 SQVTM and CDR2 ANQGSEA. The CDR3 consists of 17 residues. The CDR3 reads CSVYGTSGTPNTGELFF. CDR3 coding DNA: TGCAGCGTTTACGGGACTAGCGGGACGCCCAACACCGGGGAGCTGTTTTTT.

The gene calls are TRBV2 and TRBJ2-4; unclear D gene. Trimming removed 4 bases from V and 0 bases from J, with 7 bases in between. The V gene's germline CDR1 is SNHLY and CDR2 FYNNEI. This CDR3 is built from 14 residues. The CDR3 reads CASSGALAKNIQYF. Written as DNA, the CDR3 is TGTGCCAGCAGTGGGGCGTTAGCCAAAAACATTCAGTACTTC.

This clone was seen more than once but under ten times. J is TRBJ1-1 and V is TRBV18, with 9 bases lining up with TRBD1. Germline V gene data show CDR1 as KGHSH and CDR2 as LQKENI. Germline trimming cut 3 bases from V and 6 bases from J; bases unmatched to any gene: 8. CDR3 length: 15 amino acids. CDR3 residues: CASSPGTGSKSEAFF. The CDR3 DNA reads TGTGCCAGCTCACCCGGGACAGGGTCAAAGTCTGAAGCTTTCTTT.

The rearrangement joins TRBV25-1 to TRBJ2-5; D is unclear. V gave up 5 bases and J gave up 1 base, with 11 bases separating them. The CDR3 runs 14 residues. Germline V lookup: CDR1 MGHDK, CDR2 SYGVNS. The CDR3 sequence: CASSPMTLQETQYF. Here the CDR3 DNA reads TGTGCCAGCAGTCCGATGACTCTCCAAGAGACCCAGTACTTC.

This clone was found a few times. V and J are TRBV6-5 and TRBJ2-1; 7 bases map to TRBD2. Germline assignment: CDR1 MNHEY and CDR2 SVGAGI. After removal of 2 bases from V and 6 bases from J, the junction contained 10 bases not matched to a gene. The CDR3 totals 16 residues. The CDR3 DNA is TGTGCCAGCAGTTACCTATACGGGAGGCGAGGCAATGAGCAGTTCTTC. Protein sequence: CASSYLYGRRGNEQFF.

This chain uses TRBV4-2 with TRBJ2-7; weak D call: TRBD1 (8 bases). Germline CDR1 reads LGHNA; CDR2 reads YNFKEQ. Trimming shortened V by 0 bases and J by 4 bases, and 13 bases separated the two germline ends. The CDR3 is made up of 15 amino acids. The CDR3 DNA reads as TGTGCCAGCAGCCAAGAACAGGGGGGAGGGTACGAGCAGTACTTC. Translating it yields CASSQEQGGGYEQYF.

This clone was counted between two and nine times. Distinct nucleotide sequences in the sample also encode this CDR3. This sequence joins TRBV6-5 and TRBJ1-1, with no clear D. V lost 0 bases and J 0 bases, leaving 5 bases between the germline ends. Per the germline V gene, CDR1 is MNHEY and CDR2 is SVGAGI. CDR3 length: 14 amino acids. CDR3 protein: CASSYSRVNTEAFF. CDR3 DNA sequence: TGTGCCAGCAGTTACTCGCGGGTGAACACTGAAGCTTTCTTT.

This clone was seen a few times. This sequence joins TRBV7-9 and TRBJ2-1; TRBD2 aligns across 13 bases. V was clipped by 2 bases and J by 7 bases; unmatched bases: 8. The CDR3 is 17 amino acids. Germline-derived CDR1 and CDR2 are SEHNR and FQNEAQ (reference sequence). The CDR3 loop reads CASSLMGGLAGRNEQFF. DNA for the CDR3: TGTGCCAGCAGCTTAATGGGGGGACTAGCGGGAAGAAATGAGCAGTTCTTC. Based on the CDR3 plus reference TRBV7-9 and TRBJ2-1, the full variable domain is DTGVSQNPRHKITKRGQNVTFRCDPISEHNRLYWYRQTLGQGPEFLTYFQNEAQLEKSRLLSDRFSAERPKGSFSTLEIQRTEQGDSAMYLCASSLMGGLAGRNEQFFGPGTRLTVL.

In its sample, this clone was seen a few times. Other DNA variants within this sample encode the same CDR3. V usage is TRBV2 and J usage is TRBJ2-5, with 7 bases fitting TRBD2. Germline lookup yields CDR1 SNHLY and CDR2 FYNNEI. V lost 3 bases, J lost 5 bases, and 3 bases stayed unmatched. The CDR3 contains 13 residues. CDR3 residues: CASSDGSGETQYF. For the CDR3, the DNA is TGTGCCAGCAGTGACGGTAGCGGGGAGACCCAGTACTTC.

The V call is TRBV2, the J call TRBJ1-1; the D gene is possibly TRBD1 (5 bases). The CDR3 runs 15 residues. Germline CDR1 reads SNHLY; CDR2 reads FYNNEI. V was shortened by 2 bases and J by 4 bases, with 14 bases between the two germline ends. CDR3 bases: TGTGCCAGCAGTGAACGCCAGGGCGTGGGCACTGAAGCTTTCTTT. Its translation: CASSERQGVGTEAFF.

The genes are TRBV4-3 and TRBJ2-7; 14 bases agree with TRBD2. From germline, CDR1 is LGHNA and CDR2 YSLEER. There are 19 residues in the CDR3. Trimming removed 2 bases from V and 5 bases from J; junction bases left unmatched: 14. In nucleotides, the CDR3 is TGCGCCAGCAGCCAACCGCCCCCCTGGACTAGCGGGAGGTGGGACGAGCAGTACGTC. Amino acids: CASSQPPPWTSGRWDEQYV.

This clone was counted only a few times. In DNA form, the CDR3 reads TGTGCCAGCAGCCGACTCGGGGTGGGTGAGCAGTTCTTC. Translated, it gives CASSRLGVGEQFF. V and J are TRBV14 and TRBJ2-1; TRBD2 might be the D (5 bases). The V end lost 4 bases, the J end lost 9 bases, and 13 bases lay between the germline ends. Germline V gene lookup returns CDR1 SGHDN and CDR2 FVKESK. The CDR3 covers 13 residues.

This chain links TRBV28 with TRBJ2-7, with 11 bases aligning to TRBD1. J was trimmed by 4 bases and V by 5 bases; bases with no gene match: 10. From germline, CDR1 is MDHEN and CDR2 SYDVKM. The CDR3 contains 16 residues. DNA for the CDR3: TGTGCCAGCAGTCCGCCGCCCGGGACAGGGGGTTACGAGCAGTACTTC. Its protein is CASSPPPGTGGYEQYF.

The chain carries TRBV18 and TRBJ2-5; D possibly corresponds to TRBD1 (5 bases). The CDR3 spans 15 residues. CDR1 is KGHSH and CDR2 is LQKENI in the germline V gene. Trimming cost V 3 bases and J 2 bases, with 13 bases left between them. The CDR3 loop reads CASSPTTGNQETQYF. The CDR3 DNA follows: TGTGCCAGCTCACCCACAACAGGAAATCAAGAGACCCAGTACTTC.

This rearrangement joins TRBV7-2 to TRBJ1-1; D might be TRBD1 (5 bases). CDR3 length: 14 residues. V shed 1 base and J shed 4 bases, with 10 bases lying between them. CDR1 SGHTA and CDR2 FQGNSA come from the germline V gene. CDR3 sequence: CASSLERGSTEAFF. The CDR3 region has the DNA TGTGCCAGCAGCTTAGAACGGGGGAGCACTGAAGCTTTCTTT.

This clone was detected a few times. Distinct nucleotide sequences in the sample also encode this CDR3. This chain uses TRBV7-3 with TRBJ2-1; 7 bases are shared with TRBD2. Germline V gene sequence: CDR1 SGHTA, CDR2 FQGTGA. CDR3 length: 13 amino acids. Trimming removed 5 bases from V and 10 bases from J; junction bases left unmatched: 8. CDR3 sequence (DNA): TGTGCCAGCAGCCCTGGACTAGTTGGGGAGCAGTTCTTC. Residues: CASSPGLVGEQFF.

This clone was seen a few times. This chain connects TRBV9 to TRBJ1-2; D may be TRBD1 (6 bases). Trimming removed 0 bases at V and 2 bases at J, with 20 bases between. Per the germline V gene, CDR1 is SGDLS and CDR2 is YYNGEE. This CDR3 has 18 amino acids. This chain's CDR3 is CASSVGPGDRYQNYGYTF. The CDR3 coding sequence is TGTGCCAGCAGCGTAGGGCCCGGAGACAGGTATCAAAACTATGGCTACACCTTC.

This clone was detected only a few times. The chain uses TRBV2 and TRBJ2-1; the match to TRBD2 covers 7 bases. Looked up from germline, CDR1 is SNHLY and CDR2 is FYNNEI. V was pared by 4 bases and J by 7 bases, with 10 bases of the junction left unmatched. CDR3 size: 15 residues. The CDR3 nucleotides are TGTGCCAGCAGTGGGGGAGAAGCGGGATGGAATGAGCAGTTCTTC. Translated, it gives CASSGGEAGWNEQFF.

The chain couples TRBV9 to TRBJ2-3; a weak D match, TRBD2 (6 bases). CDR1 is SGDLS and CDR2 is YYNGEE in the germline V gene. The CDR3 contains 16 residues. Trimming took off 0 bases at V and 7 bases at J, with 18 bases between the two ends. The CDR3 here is CASSVELRGAGNTQYF. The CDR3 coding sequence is TGTGCCAGCAGCGTAGAGCTACGCGGGGCGGGGAATACGCAGTATTTT.